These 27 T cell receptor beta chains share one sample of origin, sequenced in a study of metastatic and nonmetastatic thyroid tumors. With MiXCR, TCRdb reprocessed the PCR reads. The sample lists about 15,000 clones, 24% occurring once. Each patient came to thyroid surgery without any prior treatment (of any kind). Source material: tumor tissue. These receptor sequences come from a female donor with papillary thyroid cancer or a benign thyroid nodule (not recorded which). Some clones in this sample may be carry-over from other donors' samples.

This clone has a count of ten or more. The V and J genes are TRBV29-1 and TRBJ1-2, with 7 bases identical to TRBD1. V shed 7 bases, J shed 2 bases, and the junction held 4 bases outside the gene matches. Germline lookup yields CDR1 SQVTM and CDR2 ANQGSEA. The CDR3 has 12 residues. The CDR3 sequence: CSASDRNYGYTF. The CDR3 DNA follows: TGCAGCGCTTCGGACAGGAACTATGGCTACACCTTC.

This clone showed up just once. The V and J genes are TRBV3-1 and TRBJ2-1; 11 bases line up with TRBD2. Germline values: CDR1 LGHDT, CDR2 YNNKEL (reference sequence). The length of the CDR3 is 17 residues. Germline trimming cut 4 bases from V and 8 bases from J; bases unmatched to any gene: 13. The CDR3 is CASSPNIAGGPFDEQFF. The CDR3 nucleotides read TGTGCCAGCAGCCCCAACATAGCGGGAGGGCCTTTCGATGAGCAGTTCTTC.

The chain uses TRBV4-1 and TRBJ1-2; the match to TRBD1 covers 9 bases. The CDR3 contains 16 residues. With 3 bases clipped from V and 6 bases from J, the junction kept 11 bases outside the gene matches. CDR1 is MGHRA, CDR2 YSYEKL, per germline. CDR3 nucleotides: TGCGCCAGCAGCCATGAACCGGGACAGGGCCTGGATGGCTACACCTTC. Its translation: CASSHEPGQGLDGYTF.

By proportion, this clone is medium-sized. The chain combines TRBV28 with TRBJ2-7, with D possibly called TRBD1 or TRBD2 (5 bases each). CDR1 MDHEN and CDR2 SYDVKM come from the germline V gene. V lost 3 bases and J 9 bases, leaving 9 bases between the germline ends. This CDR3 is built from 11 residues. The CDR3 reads CASSFRGGQYF. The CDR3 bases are TGTGCCAGCAGTTTCCGTGGGGGGCAGTACTTC.

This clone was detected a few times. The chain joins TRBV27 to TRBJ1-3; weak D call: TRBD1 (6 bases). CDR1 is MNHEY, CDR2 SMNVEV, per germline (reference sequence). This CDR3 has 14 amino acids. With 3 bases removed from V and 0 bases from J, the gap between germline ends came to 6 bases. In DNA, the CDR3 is TGTGCCAGCAGTTTGGACAGCTCTGGAAACACCATATATTTT. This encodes CASSLDSSGNTIYF.

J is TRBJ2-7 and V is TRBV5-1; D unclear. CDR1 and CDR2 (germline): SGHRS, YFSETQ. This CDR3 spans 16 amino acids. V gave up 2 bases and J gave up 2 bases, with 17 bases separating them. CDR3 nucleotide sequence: TGCGCCAGCAGCTTTTCTGTAGCAGAAATACCCTACGAGCAGTACTTC. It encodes CASSFSVAEIPYEQYF.

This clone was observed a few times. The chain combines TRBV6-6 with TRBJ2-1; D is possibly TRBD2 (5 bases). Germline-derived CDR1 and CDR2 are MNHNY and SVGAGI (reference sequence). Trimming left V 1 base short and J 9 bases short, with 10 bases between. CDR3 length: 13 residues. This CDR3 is CASSYLEGLEQFF. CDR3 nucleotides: TGTGCCAGCAGTTACTTGGAAGGACTTGAGCAGTTCTTC.

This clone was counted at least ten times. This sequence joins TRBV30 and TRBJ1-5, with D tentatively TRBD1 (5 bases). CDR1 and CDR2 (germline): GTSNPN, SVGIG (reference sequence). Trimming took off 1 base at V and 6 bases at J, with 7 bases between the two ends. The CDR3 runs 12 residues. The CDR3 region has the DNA TGTGCCTGGAGTGGGGGGGGTCAGCCCCAGCATTTT. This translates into CAWSGGGQPQHF. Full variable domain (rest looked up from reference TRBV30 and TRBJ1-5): SQTIHQWPATLVQPVGSPLSLECTVEGTSNPNLYWYRQAAGRGLQLLFYSVGIGQISSEVPQNLSASRPQDRQFILSSKKLLLSDSGFYLCAWSGGGQPQHFGDGTRLSIL.

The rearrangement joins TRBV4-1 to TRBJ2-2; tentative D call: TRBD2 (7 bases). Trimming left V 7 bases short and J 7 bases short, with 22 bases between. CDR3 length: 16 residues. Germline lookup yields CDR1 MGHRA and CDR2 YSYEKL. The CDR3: CASIQGTGGSGGELFF. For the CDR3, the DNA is TGCGCCAGCATCCAGGGGACTGGCGGGAGTGGCGGGGAGCTGTTTTTT.

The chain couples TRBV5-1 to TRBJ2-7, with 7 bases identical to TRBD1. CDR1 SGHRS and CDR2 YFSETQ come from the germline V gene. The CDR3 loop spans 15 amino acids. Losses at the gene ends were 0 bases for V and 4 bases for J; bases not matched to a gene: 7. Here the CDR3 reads CASSLDGQALYEQYF. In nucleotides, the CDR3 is TGCGCCAGCAGCTTGGATGGACAGGCACTTTACGAGCAGTACTTC. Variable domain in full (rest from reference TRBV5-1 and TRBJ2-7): KAGVTQTPRYLIKTRGQQVTLSCSPISGHRSVSWYQQTPGQGLQFLFEYFSETQRNKGNFPGRFSGRQFSNSRSEMNVSTLELGDSALYLCASSLDGQALYEQYFGPGTRLTVT.

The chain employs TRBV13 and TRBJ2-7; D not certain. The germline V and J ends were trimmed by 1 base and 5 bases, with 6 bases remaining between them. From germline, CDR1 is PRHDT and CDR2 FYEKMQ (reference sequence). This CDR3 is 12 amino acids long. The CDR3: CASSLDLDEQYF. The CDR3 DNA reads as TGTGCCAGCAGCTTAGATCTCGACGAGCAGTACTTC.

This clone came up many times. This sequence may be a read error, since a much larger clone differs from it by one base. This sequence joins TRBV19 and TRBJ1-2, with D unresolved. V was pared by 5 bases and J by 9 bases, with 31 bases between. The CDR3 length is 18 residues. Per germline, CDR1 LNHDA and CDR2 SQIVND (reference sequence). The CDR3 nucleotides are TGTGCCAGTAGTCCTAAGGGAGGGTTTGACATCCTCTCTAGGAGCTACACCTTC. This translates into CASSPKGGFDILSRSYTF.

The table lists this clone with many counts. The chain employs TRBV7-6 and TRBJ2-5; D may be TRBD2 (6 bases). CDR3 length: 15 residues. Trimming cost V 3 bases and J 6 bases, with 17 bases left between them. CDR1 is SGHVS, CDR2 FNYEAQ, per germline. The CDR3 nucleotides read TGTGCCAGCAGCTTGGATGGAGGGCGGGGACAGACCCAGTACTTC. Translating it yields CASSLDGGRGQTQYF.

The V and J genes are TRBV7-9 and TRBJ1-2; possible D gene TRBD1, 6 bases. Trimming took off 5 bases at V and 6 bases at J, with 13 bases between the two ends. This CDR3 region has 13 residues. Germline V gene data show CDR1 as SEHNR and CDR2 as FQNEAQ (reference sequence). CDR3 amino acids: CASSPPNRDGYTF. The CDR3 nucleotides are TGTGCCAGCAGCCCCCCTAACAGGGATGGCTACACCTTC.

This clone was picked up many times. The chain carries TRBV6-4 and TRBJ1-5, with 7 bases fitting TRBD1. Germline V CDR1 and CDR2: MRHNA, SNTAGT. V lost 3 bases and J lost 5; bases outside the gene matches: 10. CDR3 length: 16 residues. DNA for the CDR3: TGTGCCAGCAGTGATTCTCACCGACAGGGTCATCAGCCCCAGCATTTT. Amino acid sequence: CASSDSHRQGHQPQHF.

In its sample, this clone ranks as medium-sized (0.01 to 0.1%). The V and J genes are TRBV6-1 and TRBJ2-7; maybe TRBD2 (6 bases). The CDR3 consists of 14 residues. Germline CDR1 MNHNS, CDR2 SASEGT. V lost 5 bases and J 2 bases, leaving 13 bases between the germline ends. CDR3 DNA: TGTGCCAGCAGTTCCCGGGACTCCACCTACGAGCAGTACTTC. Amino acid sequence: CASSSRDSTYEQYF.

CDR3 in amino acids: CASSRIAGGSWIGELFF. The CDR3 nucleotides read TGTGCCAGCAGCCGAATAGCGGGAGGGTCATGGATCGGGGAGCTGTTTTTT. This chain connects TRBV13 to TRBJ2-2; 11 positions agree with TRBD2. The CDR3 is made up of 17 amino acids. V dropped 5 bases and J dropped 7; count of bases not matched to a gene: 12. The germline CDR1 and CDR2 sequences are PRHDT and FYEKMQ (reference sequence). Supplemented by reference TRBV13 and TRBJ2-2, the full variable domain reads AAGVIQSPRHLIKEKRETATLKCYPIPRHDTVYWYQQGPGQDPQFLISFYEKMQSDKGSIPDRFSAQQFSDYHSELNMSSLELGDSALYFCASSRIAGGSWIGELFFGEGSRLTVL.

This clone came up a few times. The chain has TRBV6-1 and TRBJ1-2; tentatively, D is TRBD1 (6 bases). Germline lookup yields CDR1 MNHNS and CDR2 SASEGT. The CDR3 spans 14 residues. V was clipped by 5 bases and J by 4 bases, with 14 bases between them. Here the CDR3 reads CASSSDRPCYGYTF. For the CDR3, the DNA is TGTGCCAGCAGTTCCGACAGGCCGTGCTATGGCTACACCTTC.

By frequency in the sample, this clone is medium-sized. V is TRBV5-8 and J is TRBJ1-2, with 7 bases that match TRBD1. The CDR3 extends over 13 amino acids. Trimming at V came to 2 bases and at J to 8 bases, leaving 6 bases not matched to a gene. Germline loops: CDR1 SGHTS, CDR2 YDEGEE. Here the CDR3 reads CASSFRQGGGYTF. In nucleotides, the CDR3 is TGTGCCAGCAGCTTTAGACAGGGTGGCGGCTACACCTTC.

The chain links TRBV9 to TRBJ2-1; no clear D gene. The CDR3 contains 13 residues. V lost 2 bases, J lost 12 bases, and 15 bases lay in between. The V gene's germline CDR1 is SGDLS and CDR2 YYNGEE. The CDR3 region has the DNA TGTGCCAGCAGCGTTTTGCCAGACCTTAGGCAGTTCTTC. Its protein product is CASSVLPDLRQFF.

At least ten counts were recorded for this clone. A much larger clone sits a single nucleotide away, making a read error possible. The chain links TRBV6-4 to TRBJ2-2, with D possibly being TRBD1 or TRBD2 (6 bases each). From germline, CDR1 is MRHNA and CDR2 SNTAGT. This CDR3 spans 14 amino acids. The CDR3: CASRRTGDTLELLF. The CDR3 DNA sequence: TGTGCCAGCAGAAGGACGGGGGACACTTTGGAGCTGCTTTTT.

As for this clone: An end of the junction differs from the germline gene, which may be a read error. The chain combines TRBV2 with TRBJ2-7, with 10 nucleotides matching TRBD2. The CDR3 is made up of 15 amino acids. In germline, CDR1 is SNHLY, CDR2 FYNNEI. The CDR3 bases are TGTGCCAGCAGGGAAGGACTAGCGGATCCCTACGAGCAGTACTTC. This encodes CASREGLADPYEQYF. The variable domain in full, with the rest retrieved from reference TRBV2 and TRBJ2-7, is EPEVTQTPSHQVTQMGQEVILRCVPISNHLYFYWYRQILGQKVEFLVSFYNNEISEKSEIFDDQFSVERPDGSNFTLKIRSTKLEDSAMYFCASREGLADPYEQYFGPGTRLTVT.

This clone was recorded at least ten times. CDR3 sequence (DNA): TGTGCCAGCAGTCAATGGACCACTAATGAGCAGTTCTTC. This sequence encodes CASSQWTTNEQFF. V usage is TRBV5-4 and J usage is TRBJ2-1; D not certain. The V end lost 5 bases, the J end lost 7 bases, and 13 bases lay between the germline ends. Germline loops: CDR1 SGHNT, CDR2 YYREEE (reference sequence). The CDR3 extends over 13 amino acids.

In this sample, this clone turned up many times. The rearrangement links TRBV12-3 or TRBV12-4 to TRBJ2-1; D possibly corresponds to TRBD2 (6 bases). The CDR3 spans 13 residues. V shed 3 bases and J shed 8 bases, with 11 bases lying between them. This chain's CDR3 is CASSLAGTDEQFF. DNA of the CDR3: TGTGCCAGCAGTTTGGCGGGGACCGATGAGCAGTTCTTC.

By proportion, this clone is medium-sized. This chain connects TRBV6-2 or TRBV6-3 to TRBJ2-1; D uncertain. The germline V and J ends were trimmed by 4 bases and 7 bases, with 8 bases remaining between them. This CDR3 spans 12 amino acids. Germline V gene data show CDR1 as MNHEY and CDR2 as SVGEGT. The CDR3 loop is CASSSTVNEQFF. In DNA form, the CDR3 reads TGTGCCAGCAGTTCAACAGTGAATGAGCAGTTCTTC.

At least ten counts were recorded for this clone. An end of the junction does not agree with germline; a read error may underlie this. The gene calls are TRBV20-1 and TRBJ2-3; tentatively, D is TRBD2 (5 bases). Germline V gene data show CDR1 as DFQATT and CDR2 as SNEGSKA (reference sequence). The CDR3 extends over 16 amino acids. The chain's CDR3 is CSASPPTKLVAVAPVF. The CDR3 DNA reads TGCAGTGCTAGCCCCCCGACTAAACTGGTTGCGGTCGCTCCAGTTTTT.

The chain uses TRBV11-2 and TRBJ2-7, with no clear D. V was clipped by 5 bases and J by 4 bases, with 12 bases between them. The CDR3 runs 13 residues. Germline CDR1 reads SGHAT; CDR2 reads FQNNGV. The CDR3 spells CASSRLNGYEQYF. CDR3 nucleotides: TGTGCCAGCAGCCGCTTAAATGGTTACGAGCAGTACTTC.